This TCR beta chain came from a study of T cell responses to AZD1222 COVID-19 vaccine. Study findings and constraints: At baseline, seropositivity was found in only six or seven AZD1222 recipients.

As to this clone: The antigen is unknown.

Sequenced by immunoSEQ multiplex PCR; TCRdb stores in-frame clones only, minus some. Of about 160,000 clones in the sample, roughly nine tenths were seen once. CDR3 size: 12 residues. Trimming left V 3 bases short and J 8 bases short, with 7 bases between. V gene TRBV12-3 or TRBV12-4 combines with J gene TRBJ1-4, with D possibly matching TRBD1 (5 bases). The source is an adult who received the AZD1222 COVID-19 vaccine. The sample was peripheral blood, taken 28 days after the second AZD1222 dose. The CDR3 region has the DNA TGTGCCAGCAGTTTGGCAGGGGAAAAACTGTTTTTT. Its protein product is CASSLAGEKLFF.